The entry that follows covers one T cell receptor (beta chain) sequence. The antigen remains unidentified. The data belong to a study of vaccination and CD4 T cells after COVID-19. Study at large: Six males and four females, two of them Hispanic, were enrolled as convalescents.

The Oncomine TCR Beta short-read assay sequenced DNA from cultured CD4+ T cells. From the PCR reads, TCRdb called clonotypes with MiXCR, one entry per CDR3 protein. The sample includes approximately 7,400 distinct CDR3 sequences, 73% seen only once; the top ten take about a sixth. CDR1 is SGHTA and CDR2 is FQGNSA in the germline V gene. V lost 3 bases, J lost 4 bases, and 15 bases lay in between. This CDR3 is built from 15 residues. Described treatment: approximately 9-day PBMC culture with coronavirus spike peptide pools or control peptides (ViraFEST assay). The V gene is TRBV7-2, the J gene TRBJ1-2, with D perhaps TRBD1 (5 bases). This TCR was recovered from a human donor who had recovered from COVID-19. The sequencing sample was made of CD4+ T cells from blood, cultured in vitro. The CDR3 region is CASSLRDPRPYGYTF. The CDR3 nucleotides are TGTGCCAGCAGCTTGAGGGACCCTAGGCCCTATGGCTACACCTTC.